This T cell receptor (beta chain) was captured in a study of high-grade serous ovarian cancer treatment subgroups. Tumor samples were obtained before definitive surgery or chemotherapy. The assay was immunoSEQ multiplex PCR, and TCRdb's table has in-frame clones only and misses some. This sample yields fewer than 35,000 clones, of which about 86% are seen a single time; around 2.3% belongs to the top ten. Germline CDR1 SGHVS, CDR2 FQNEAQ. The CDR3 spans 13 residues. V was trimmed by 5 bases and J by 8 bases, leaving 15 bases between them. The clonotype originates from a human donor with high-grade serous ovarian cancer. The chain combines TRBV7-8 with TRBJ1-1, with D perhaps TRBD1 (5 bases). Sequencing was done on a sample of tumor tissue. CDR3 in DNA: TGTGCCAGCAGCAGCCGCAGGGTAGGCGAAGCTTTCTTT. Encoded protein: CASSSRRVGEAFF.